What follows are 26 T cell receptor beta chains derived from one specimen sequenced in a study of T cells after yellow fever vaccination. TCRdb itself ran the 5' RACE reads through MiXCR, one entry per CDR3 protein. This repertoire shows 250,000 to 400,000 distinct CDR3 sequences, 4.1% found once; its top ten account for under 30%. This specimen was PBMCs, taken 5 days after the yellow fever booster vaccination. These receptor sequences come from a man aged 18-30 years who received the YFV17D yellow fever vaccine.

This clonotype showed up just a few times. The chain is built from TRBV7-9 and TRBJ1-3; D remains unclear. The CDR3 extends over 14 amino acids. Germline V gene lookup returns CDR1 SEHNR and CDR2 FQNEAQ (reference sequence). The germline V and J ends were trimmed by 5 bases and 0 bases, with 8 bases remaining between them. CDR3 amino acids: CASSPSNSGNTIYF. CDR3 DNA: TGTGCCAGCAGCCCTAGCAACTCTGGAAACACCATATATTTT.

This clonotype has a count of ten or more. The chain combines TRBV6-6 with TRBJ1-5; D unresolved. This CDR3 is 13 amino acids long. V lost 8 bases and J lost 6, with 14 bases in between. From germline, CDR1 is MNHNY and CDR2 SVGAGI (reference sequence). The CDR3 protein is CASPAGMRQPQHF. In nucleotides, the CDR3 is TGTGCCAGCCCGGCGGGGATGCGTCAGCCCCAGCATTTT.

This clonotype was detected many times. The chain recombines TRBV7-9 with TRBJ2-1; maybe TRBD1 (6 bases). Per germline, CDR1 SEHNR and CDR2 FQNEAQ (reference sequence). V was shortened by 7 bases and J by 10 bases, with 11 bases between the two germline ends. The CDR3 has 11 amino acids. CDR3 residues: CASTSGVEQFF. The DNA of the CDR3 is TGTGCCAGCACCTCAGGGGTCGAGCAGTTCTTC.

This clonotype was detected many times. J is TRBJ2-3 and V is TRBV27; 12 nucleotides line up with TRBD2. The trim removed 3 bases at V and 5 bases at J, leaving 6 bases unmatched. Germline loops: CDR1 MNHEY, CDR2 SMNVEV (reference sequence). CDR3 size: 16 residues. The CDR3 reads CASSLLTSGGRDTQYF. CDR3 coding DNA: TGTGCCAGCAGTTTGCTCACTAGCGGGGGGCGAGATACGCAGTATTTT.

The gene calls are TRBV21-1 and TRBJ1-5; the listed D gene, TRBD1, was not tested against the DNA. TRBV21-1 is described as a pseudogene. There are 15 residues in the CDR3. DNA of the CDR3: TGTGCCAGCAGCAAAGCGACGGGACCAAATCAGCCCCAGCATTTT. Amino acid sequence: CASSKATGPNQPQHF.

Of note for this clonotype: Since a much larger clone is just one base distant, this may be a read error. The DNA of the CDR3 is TGTGCCATCAGCGTATTCGGGCTCGGGGAGACCCAGTACTTC. Protein product: CAISVFGLGETQYF. J is TRBJ2-5 and V is TRBV9; no clear D. From germline, CDR1 is SGDLS and CDR2 YYNGEE. This CDR3 spans 14 amino acids.

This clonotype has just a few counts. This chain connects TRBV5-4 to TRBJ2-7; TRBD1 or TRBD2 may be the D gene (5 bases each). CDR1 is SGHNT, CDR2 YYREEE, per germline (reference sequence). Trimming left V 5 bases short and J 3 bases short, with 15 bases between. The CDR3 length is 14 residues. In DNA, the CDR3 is TGTGCCAGCAGATCTGGGGGAGACCACTACGAGCAGTACTTC. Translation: CASRSGGDHYEQYF.

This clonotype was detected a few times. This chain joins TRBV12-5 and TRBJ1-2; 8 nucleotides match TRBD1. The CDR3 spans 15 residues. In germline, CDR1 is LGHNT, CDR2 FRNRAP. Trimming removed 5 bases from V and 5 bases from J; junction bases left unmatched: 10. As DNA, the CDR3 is TGTGCTAGTGGTCCGCGGGCAGGGGGCGGGTATGGCTACACCTTC. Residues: CASGPRAGGGYGYTF.

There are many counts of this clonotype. The CDR3 nucleotides read TGTGCCACCAGCAGAGATCATGGGGGCGGCCGAGAAAAACTGTTTTTT. Translating gives CATSRDHGGGREKLFF. The chain uses TRBV15 and TRBJ1-4; D is perhaps TRBD1 (6 bases). Deletions cut 0 bases from V and 8 bases from J, with 16 bases between. In germline, CDR1 is LNHNV, CDR2 YYDKDF (reference sequence). This CDR3 is built from 16 residues.

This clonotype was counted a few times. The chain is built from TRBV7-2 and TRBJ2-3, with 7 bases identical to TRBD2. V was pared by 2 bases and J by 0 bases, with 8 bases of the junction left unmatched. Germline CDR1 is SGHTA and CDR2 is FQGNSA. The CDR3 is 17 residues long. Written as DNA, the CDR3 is TGTGCCAGCAGCTTATCGGGAGGTCCGAGAAGCACAGATACGCAGTATTTT. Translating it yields CASSLSGGPRSTDTQYF. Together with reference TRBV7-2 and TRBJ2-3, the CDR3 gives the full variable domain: GAGVSQSPSNKVTEKGKDVELRCDPISGHTALYWYRQSLGQGLEFLIYFQGNSAPDKSGLPSDRFSAERTGGSVSTLTIQRTQQEDSAVYLCASSLSGGPRSTDTQYFGPGTRLTVL.

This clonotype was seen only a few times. The CDR3 DNA sequence: TGTGCCACCAGTGATTCCCAAGAGACCCAGTACTTC. Encoded protein: CATSDSQETQYF. V gene TRBV24-1 combines with J gene TRBJ2-5; D is undetermined. The CDR3 totals 12 residues. Trimming left V 2 bases short and J 1 base short, with 1 base between. Germline-derived CDR1 and CDR2 are KGHDR and SFDVKD.

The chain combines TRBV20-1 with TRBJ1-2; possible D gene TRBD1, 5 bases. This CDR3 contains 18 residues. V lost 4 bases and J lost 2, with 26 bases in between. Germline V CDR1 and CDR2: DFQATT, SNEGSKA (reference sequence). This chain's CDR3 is CSAKPILLGREENYGYTF. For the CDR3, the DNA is TGCAGTGCTAAACCTATTTTATTGGGCAGGGAGGAAAACTATGGCTACACCTTC.

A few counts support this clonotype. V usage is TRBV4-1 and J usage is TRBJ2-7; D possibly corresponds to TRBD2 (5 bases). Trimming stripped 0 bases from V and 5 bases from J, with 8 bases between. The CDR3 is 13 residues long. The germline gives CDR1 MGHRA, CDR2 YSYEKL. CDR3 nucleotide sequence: TGCGCCAGCAGCCAAGATGACGGGAACGAGCAGTACTTC. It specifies CASSQDDGNEQYF.

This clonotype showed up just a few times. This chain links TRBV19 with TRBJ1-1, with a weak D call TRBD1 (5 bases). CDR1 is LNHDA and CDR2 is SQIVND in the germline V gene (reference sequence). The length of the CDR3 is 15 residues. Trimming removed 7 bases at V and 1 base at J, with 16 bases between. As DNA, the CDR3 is TGTGCCAGTAATCCGAAGAGGGGCTCGAACACTGAAGCTTTCTTT. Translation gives CASNPKRGSNTEAFF.

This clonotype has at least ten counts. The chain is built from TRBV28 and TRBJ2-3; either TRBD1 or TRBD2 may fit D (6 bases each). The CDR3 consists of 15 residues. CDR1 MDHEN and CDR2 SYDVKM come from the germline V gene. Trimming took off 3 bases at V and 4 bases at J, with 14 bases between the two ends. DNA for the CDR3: TGTGCCAGCAGTTTCTCCTCTGGGGGGCCAGATACGCAGTATTTT. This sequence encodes CASSFSSGGPDTQYF.

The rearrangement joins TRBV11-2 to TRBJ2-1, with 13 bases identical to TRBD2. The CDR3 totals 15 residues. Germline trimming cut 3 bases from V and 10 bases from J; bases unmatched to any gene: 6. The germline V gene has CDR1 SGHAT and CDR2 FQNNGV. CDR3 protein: CASSFTSGGAREQFF. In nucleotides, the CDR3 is TGTGCCAGCAGCTTCACTAGCGGGGGGGCTAGGGAGCAGTTCTTC. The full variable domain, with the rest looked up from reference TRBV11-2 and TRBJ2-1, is EAGVAQSPRYKIIEKRQSVAFWCNPISGHATLYWYQQILGQGPKLLIQFQNNGVVDDSQLPKDRFSAERLKGVDSTLKIQPAKLEDSAVYLCASSFTSGGAREQFFGPGTRLTVL.

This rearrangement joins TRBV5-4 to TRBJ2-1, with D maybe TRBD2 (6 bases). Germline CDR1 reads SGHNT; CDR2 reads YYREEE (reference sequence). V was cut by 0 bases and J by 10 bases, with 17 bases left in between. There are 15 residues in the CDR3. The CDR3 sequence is CASSLDGTSYVEQFF. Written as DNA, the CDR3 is TGTGCCAGCAGCTTGGATGGGACTTCGTACGTAGAGCAGTTCTTC.

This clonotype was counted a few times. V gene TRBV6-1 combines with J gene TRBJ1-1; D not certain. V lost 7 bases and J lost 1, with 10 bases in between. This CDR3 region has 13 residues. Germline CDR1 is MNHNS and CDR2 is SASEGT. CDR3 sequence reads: CASNVQKNTEAFF. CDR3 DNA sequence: TGTGCCAGCAATGTACAGAAGAACACTGAAGCTTTCTTT.

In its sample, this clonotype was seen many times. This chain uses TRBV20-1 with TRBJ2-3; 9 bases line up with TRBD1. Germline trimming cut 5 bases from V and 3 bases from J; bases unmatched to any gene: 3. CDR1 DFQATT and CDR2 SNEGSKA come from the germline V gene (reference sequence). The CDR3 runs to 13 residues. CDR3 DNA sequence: TGCAGTGCTGAACAGGGGGCAACAGATACGCAGTATTTT. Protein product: CSAEQGATDTQYF.

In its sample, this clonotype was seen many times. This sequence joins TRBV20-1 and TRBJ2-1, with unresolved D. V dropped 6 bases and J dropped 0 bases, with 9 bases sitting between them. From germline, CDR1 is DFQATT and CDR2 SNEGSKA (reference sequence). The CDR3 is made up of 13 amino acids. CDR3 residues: CSANGPSYNEQFF. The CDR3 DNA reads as TGCAGTGCGAACGGGCCCTCCTACAATGAGCAGTTCTTC.

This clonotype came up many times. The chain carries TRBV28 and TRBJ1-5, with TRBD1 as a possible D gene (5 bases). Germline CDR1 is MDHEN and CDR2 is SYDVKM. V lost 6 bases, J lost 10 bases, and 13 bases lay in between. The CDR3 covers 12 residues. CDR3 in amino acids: CASSPRRGPQHF. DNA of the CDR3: TGTGCCAGCAGCCCTAGGAGGGGACCCCAGCATTTT.

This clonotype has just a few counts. This chain's CDR3 is CASSPGTGWDTQYF. The CDR3 DNA follows: TGTGCCAGCTCACCCGGGACAGGGTGGGATACGCAGTATTTT. V and J are TRBV18 and TRBJ2-3; TRBD1 aligns across 9 bases. With V trimmed by 3 bases and J by 6 bases, 4 bases remained unmatched. Looked up from germline, CDR1 is KGHSH and CDR2 is LQKENI. The CDR3 contains 14 residues.

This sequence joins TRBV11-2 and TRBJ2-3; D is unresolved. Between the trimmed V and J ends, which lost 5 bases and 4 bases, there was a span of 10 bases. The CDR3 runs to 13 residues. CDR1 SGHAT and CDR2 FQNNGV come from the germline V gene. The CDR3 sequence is CASSPTPSDTQYF. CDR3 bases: TGTGCCAGCAGCCCAACTCCTTCAGATACGCAGTATTTT.

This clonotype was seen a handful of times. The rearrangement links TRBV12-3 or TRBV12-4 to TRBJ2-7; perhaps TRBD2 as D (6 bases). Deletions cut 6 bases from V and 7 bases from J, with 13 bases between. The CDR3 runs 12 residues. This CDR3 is CASSVGGREQYV. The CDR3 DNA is TGTGCCAGCAGCGTTGGGGGGAGAGAGCAGTACGTC.

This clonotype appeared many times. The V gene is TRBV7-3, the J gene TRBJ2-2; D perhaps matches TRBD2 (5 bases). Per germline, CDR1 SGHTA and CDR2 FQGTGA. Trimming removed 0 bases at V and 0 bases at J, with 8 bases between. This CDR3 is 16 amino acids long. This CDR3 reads CASSLTGVANTGELFF. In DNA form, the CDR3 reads TGTGCCAGCAGCTTAACGGGAGTAGCGAACACCGGGGAGCTGTTTTTT.

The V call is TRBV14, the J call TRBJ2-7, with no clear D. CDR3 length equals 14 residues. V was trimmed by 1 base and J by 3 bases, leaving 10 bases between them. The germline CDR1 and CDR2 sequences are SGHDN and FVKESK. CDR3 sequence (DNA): TGTGCCAGCAGCCAAGGCGGATGGGACTACGAGCAGTACGTC. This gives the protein CASSQGGWDYEQYV.